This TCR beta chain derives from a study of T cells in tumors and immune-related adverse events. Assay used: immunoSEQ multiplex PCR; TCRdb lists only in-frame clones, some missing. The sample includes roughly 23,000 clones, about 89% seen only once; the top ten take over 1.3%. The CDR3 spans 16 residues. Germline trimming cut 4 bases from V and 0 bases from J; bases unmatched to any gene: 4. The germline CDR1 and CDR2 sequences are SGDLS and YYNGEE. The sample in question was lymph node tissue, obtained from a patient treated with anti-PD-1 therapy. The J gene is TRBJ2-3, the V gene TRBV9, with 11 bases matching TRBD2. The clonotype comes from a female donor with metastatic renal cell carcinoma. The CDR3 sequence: CASSSGLAVSTDTQYF. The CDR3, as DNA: TGTGCCAGCAGCTCGGGACTAGCGGTTAGCACAGATACGCAGTATTTT.